The next 14 T cell receptor beta chains were all read from a single sample in a study of response to subunit inactivated influenza vaccine. TCRdb re-analysed the RT-PCR reads in MiXCR, keeping a single row per CDR3 protein. The data contain fewer than 600,000 distinct CDR3 sequences, roughly 7.9% of them singletons. The sample was PBMCs from blood, taken roughly 24 months after vaccination. The origin of the receptors is a man in his fifties or sixties who received an inactivated influenza vaccine.

This clonotype was observed a handful of times. This chain links TRBV29-1 with TRBJ2-4; 7 nucleotides align to TRBD2. V lost 7 bases to trimming and J lost 2 bases; unmatched junction nucleotides: 11. Germline CDR1 and CDR2: SQVTM and ANQGSEA. The CDR3 sequence is 15 residues long. The CDR3: CSAGEASGTKNIQYF. CDR3 coding DNA: TGCAGCGCCGGGGAGGCTAGCGGCACCAAAAACATTCAGTACTTC.

Regarding this clonotype: One base separates it from a far larger clone, so it is likely a read error. V is TRBV10-3 and J is TRBJ1-1; D is ambiguous. Trimming took off 6 bases at V and 0 bases at J, with 8 bases between the two ends. The CDR3 loop spans 13 amino acids. The germline V gene has CDR1 ENHRY and CDR2 SYGVKD. The CDR3 here is CAISGIVNTEAFF. The CDR3 region has the DNA TGTGCCATCAGCGGGATCGTGAACACTGAAGCTTTCTTT.

Ten or more counts support this clonotype. V usage is TRBV6-1 and J usage is TRBJ2-5; D uncertain. Per germline, CDR1 MNHNS and CDR2 SASEGT. Trimming took 0 bases from V and 4 from J, leaving 12 bases between them. The CDR3 covers 15 residues. CDR3 in DNA: TGTGCCAGCAGTGAAGCGCTTCGAGCAGCAGAGACCCAGTACTTC. It yields the protein CASSEALRAAETQYF.

V and J are TRBV30 and TRBJ1-2; TRBD1 agrees at 7 bases. V shed 0 bases and J 4 bases; nucleotides not matched to a gene: 17. This CDR3 is built from 18 residues. The V gene's germline CDR1 is GTSNPN and CDR2 SVGIG (reference sequence). CDR3 in amino acids: CAWSVSQTSRGPSYGYTF. The CDR3 nucleotides are TGTGCCTGGAGTGTATCCCAAACAAGTAGGGGGCCAAGCTATGGCTACACCTTC.

This clonotype was counted many times. The chain carries TRBV4-2 and TRBJ2-1; 13 bases are shared with TRBD2. Losses at the gene ends were 3 bases for V and 0 bases for J; bases not matched to a gene: 8. This CDR3 comprises 19 residues. The germline V gene has CDR1 LGHNA and CDR2 YNFKEQ. The CDR3 sequence: CASSQELAGGRTSYNEQFF. The DNA for the CDR3 is TGTGCCAGCAGCCAGGAACTAGCGGGAGGGCGAACCTCCTACAATGAGCAGTTCTTC.

Points on this clonotype: A clone one base away is much larger, so this may be a read error. The gene calls are TRBV10-3 and TRBJ2-3; TRBD2 matches at 8 bases. The length of the CDR3 is 16 residues. With 3 bases clipped from V and 3 bases from J, the junction kept 8 bases outside the gene matches. CDR1 is ENHRY, CDR2 SYGVKD, per germline. CDR3 loop: CAISDSLGRETDTQYF. The CDR3 coding sequence is TGTGCCATCAGTGACTCCCTCGGGAGGGAGACAGATACGCAGTATTTT.

V is TRBV10-3 and J is TRBJ2-7; D call uncertain. Germline loops: CDR1 ENHRY, CDR2 SYGVKD. The CDR3 spans 14 residues. V lost 8 bases to trimming and J lost 0 bases, with 14 bases between them. The CDR3, as DNA: TGTGCCATCTCCTTGAAAGGGAACTCCTACGAGCAGTACTTC. The encoded protein is CAISLKGNSYEQYF.

This sequence joins TRBV6-1 and TRBJ2-1, with 8 bases that match TRBD2. Germline assignment: CDR1 MNHNS and CDR2 SASEGT. The V and J ends lost 7 bases and 2 bases, in that order; junction bases with no gene match: 7. The CDR3 loop spans 15 amino acids. Here the CDR3 DNA reads TGTGCCAGCAACGAAGGAGCGGGAGCCTACAATGAGCAGTTCTTC. Encoded protein: CASNEGAGAYNEQFF.

The chain employs TRBV5-1 and TRBJ2-3; 7 bases match TRBD2. V gave up 0 bases and J gave up 0 bases; unmatched junction bases: 7. There are 17 residues in the CDR3. Per the germline V gene, CDR1 is SGHRS and CDR2 is YFSETQ. In nucleotides, the CDR3 is TGCGCCAGCAGCTTGGCGGCTAGCGGACTTAGCACAGATACGCAGTATTTT. It specifies CASSLAASGLSTDTQYF.

This clonotype was recorded at least ten times. V and J are TRBV28 and TRBJ2-1; D ambiguous. Trimming removed 5 bases from V and 3 bases from J, with 11 bases in between. Per the germline V gene, CDR1 is MDHEN and CDR2 is SYDVKM. The CDR3 spans 14 residues. CDR3 nucleotides: TGTGCCAGCAGTGTCACTGGGCTCTACAATGAGCAGTTCTTC. It yields the protein CASSVTGLYNEQFF.

This clonotype was found many times. The chain uses TRBV6-4 and TRBJ2-1; TRBD1 matches 8 bases. This CDR3 spans 15 amino acids. With 6 bases clipped from V and 3 bases from J, the junction kept 7 bases outside the gene matches. The germline V gene encodes CDR1 MRHNA and CDR2 SNTAGT. CDR3 DNA sequence: TGTGCCAGCAGCGCAGACAGGGGCCACTACAATGAGCAGTTCTTC. This codes for CASSADRGHYNEQFF.

Only a few counts were recorded for this clonotype. Its ends do not fully match the called genes, so a read error is possible. The J gene is TRBJ2-7, the V gene TRBV12-3 or TRBV12-4, with D hard to call. The CDR3 contains 14 residues. The CDR3 region is CASSTRLPSNEQYF. Written as DNA, the CDR3 is TGTGCCAGCAGTACCAGACTGCCCTCCAACGAGCAGTACTTC.

This clonotype was counted a few times. This rearrangement joins TRBV12-3 or TRBV12-4 to TRBJ1-1; 8 bases are shared with TRBD1. Trimming took 4 bases from V and 1 from J; bases not matched to a gene: 8. This CDR3 is built from 16 residues. CDR3 residues: CASSSADRVENTEAFF. The CDR3 DNA reads as TGTGCCAGCAGTTCGGCGGACAGGGTGGAGAACACTGAAGCTTTCTTT.

This CDR3 is CASSSIPRGLAGVETQYF. CDR3 DNA sequence: TGTGCCAGCAGCTCAATCCCGAGGGGACTAGCGGGAGTGGAGACCCAGTACTTC. The J gene is TRBJ2-5, the V gene TRBV9; 14 nucleotides align to TRBD2. The J segment lost 5 bases and the V segment lost 4 bases, leaving 13 bases of the junction unmatched. The germline V gene encodes CDR1 SGDLS and CDR2 YYNGEE. CDR3 size: 18 residues.